This T cell receptor beta chain was obtained from a study of blood T cell repertoires in COVID-19. Each participant's cohort was designated according to participant-reported clinical history. Sequencing was performed with immunoSEQ multiplex PCR; in TCRdb, only in-frame clones are kept and a portion is missing. The sample yields almost 400,000 clones, around 89% seen once. The source material was PBMCs or T cells enriched from blood (not recorded which). The TCR was taken from a woman aged 25 to 39 with acute COVID-19.

DNA of the CDR3: TGTGCCAGCAGATCGACAGGGTCGGAGACCCAGTACTTC. Amino acid sequence: CASRSTGSETQYF. The genes are TRBV7-2 and TRBJ2-5, with 7 bases matching TRBD1. V lost 6 bases and J lost 5; bases outside the gene matches: 6. This CDR3 is built from 13 residues. Germline V gene lookup returns CDR1 SGHTA and CDR2 FQGNSA.